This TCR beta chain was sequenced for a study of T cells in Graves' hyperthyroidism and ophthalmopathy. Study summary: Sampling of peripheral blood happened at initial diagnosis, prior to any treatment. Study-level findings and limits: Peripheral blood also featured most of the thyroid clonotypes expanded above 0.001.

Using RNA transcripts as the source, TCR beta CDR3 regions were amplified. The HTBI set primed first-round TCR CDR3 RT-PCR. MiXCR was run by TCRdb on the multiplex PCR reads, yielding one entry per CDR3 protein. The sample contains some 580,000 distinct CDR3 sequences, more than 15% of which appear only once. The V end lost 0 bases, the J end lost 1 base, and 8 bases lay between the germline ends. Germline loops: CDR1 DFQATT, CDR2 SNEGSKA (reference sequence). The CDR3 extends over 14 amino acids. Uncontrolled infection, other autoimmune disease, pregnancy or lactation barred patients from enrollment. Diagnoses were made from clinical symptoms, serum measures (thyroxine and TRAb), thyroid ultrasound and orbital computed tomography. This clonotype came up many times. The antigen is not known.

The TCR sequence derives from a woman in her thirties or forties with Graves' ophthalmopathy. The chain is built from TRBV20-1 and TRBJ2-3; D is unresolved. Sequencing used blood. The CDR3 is CSARDMKGTDTQYF. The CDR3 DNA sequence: TGCAGTGCTAGAGATATGAAGGGCACAGATACGCAGTATTTT.